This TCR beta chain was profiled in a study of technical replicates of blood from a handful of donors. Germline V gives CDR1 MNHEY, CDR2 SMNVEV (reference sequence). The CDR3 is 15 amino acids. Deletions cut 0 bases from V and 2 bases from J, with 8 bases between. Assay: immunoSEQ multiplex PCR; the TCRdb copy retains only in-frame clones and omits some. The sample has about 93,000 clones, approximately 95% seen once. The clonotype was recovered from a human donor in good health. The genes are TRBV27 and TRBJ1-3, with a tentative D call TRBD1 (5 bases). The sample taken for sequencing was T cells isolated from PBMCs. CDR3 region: CASSLSGRAGNTIYF. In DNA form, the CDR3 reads TGTGCCAGCAGTTTATCTGGCAGGGCTGGAAACACCATATATTTT.